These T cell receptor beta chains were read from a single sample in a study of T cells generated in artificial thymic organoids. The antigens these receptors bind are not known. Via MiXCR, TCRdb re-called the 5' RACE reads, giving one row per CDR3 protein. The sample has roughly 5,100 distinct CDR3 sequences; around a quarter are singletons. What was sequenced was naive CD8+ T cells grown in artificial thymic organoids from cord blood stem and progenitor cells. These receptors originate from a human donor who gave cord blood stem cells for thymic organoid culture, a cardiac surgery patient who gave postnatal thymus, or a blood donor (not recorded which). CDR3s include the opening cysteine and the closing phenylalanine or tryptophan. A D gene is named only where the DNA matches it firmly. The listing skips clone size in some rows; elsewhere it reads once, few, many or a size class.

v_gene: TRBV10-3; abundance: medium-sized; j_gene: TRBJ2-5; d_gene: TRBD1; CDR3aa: CAISDRQGWYQETQYF; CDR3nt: TGTGCCATCAGTGATCGACAGGGGTGGTACCAAGAGACCCAGTACTTC
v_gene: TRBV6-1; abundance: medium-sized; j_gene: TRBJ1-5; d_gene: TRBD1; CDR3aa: CASSSTGRWSNQPQHF; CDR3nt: TGTGCCAGCAGTTCGACAGGGAGGTGGAGCAATCAGCCCCAGCATTTT
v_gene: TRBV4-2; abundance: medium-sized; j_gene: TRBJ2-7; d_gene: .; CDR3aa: CASSQDRGPLVPYEQYF; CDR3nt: TGTGCCAGCAGCCAAGATCGAGGACCCCTAGTACCCTACGAGCAGTACTTC
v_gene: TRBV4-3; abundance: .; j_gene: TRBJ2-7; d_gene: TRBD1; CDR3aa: CASSQDPPYRGKNEQYF; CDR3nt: TGCGCCAGCAGCCAAGATCCCCCCTACAGGGGGAAGAACGAGCAGTACTTC
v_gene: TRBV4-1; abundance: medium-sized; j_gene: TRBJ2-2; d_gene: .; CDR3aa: CASSRGGTGELFF; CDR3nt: TGCGCCAGCAGTCGGGGTGGCACCGGGGAGCTGTTTTTT
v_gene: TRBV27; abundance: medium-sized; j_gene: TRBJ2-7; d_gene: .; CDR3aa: CASSPWGRSYEQYF; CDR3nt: TGTGCCAGCAGTCCCTGGGGGCGGTCCTACGAGCAGTACTTC
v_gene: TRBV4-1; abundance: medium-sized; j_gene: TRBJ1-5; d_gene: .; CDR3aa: CASSQSEPGQRNQPQHF; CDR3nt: TGCGCCAGCAGCCAATCTGAGCCCGGACAGCGTAATCAGCCCCAGCATTTT
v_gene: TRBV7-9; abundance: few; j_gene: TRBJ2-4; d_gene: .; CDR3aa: CASSSGLAKNIQYF; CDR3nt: TGTGCCAGCAGTTCGGGGTTAGCCAAAAACATTCAGTACTTC
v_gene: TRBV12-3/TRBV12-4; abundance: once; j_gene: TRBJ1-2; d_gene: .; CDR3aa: CASSFGYTF; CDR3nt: TGTGCCAGCAGTTTTGGCTATACCTTC
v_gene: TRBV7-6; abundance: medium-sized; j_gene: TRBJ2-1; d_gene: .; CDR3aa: CASSLRGLLLFRPYNEQFF; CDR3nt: TGTGCCAGCAGCTTAAGGGGACTTCTCCTCTTCAGACCCTACAATGAGCAGTTCTTC
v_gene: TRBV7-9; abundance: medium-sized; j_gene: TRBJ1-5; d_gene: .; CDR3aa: CASSPGGDNQPQHF; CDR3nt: TGTGCCAGCAGCCCGGGAGGGGACAATCAGCCCCAGCATTTT
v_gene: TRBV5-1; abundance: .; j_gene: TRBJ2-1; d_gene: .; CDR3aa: CASSLRSPYNEQFF; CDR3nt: TGCGCCAGCAGCTTACGGTCCCCCTACAATGAGCAGTTCTTC
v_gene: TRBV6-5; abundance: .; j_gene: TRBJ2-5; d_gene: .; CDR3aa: CASATPGETQYF; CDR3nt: TGTGCCAGCGCGACGCCTGGAGAGACCCAGTACTTC
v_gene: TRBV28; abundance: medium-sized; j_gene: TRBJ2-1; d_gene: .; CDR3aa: CASSSCRVRYNEQFF; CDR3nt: TGTGCCAGCAGTTCCTGCAGGGTTCGCTACAATGAGCAGTTCTTC
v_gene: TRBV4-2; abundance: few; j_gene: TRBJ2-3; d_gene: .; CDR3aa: CASSRGARPTDTQYF; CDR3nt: TGTGCCAGCAGCCGCGGGGCTCGCCCCACAGATACGCAGTATTTT
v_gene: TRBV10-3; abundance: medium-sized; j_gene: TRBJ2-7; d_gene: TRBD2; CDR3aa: CAISDQTFHFSGRVGYEQYF; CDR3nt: TGTGCCATCAGTGACCAGACCTTTCACTTCAGCGGGAGGGTAGGCTACGAGCAGTACTTC
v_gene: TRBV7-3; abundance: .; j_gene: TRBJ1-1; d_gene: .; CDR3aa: CASSHGGGTEAFF; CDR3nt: TGTGCCAGCAGCCACGGGGGAGGCACTGAAGCTTTCTTT
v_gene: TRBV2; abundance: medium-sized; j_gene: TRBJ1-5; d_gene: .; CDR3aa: CASSDQTYFYQPQHF; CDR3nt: TGTGCCAGCAGTGACCAGACATATTTTTATCAGCCCCAGCATTTT
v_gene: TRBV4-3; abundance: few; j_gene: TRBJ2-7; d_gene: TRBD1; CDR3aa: CASSPESHRGRYEQYF; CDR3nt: TGCGCCAGCAGCCCAGAGTCGCACAGGGGGAGGTACGAGCAGTACTTC
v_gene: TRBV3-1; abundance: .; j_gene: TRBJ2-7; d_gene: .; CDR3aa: CASSQDCRGHEQCF; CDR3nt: TGTGCCAGCAGCCAAGACTGCAGGGGACATGAGCAGTGCTTC
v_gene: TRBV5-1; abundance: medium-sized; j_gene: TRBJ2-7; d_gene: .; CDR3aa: CASSLVTGTYEQYF; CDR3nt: TGCGCCAGCAGCTTGGTTACAGGGACCTACGAGCAGTACTTC
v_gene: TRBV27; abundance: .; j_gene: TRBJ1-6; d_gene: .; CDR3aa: CASSLGGYRNSPLHF; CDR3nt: TGTGCCAGCAGTTTAGGAGGGTACCGTAATTCACCCCTCCACTTT
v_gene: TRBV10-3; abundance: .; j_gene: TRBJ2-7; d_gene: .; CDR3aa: CAIREGGYEQYF; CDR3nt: TGTGCCATCCGGGAAGGGGGGTACGAGCAGTACTTC
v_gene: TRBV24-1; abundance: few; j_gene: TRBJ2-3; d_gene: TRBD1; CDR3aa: CATSDGTGPCPDTQYF; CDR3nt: TGTGCCACCAGTGATGGGACAGGGCCCTGCCCAGATACGCAGTATTTT
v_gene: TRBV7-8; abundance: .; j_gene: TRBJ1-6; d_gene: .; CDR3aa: CASSLHGYNSPLHF; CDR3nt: TGTGCCAGCAGCCTCCACGGTTATAATTCACCCCTCCACTTT
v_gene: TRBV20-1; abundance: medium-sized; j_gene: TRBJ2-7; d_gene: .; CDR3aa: CSARDLGRRSYEQYF; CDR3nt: TGCAGTGCTAGAGATCTCGGCAGGCGCTCCTACGAGCAGTACTTC
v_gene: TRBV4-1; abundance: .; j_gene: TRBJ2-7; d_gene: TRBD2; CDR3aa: CASSHSSGSYEQYF; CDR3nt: TGCGCCAGCAGCCATTCTAGCGGGTCCTACGAGCAGTACTTC
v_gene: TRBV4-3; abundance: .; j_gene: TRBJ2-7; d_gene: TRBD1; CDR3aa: CASSQQRTGLPNYLYEQYF; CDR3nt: TGCGCCAGCAGCCAGCAGCGGACAGGCCTCCCAAACTATCTCTACGAGCAGTACTTC
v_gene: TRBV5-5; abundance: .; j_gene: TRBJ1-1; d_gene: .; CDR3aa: CASSSPVRCMNTEAFF; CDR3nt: TGTGCCAGCAGCTCCCCCGTGCGGTGCATGAACACTGAAGCTTTCTTT
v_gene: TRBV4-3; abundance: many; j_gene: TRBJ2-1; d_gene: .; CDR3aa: CASSQGSCVNNEQFF; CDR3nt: TGCGCCAGCAGCCAAGGCAGTTGTGTGAACAATGAGCAGTTCTTC
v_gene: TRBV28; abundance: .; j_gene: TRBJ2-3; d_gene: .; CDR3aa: CASSLWGDTQYF; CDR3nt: TGTGCCAGCAGTTTGTGGGGAGATACGCAGTATTTT
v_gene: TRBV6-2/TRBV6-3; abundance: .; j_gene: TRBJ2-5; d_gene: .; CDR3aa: CASSYTRPGLETQYF; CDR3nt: TGTGCCAGCAGTTACACACGGCCAGGGCTGGAGACCCAGTACTTC
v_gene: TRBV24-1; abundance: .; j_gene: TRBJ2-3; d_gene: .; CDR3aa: CATSASGATWRTDTQYF; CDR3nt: TGTGCCACCAGTGCCAGCGGAGCCACCTGGCGCACAGATACGCAGTATTTT
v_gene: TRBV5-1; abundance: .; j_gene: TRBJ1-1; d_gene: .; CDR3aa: CASSLGGNTEAFF; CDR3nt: TGCGCCAGCAGCTTAGGCGGGAACACTGAAGCTTTCTTT
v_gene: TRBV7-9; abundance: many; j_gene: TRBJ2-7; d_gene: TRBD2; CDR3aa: CASSLAKGLAGVTYEQYF; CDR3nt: TGTGCCAGCAGCTTAGCCAAAGGACTAGCGGGAGTTACCTACGAGCAGTACTTC